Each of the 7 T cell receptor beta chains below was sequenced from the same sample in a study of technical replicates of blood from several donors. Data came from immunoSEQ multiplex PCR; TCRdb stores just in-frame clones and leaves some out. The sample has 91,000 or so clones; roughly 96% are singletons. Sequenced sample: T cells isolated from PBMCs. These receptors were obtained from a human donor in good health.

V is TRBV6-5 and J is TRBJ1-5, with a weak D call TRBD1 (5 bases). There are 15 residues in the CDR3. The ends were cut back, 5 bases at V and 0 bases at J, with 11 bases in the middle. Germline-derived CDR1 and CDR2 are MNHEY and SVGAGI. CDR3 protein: CASSNRQYSNQPQHF. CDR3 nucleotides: TGTGCCAGCAGTAACCGACAGTATAGCAATCAGCCCCAGCATTTT.

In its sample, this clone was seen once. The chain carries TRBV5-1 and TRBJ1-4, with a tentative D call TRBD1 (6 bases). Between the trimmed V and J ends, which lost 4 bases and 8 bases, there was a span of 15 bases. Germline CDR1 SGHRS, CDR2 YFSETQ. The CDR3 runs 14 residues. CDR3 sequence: CASSLQGGYEKLFF. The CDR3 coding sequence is TGCGCCAGCAGCCTTCAAGGGGGTTACGAAAAACTGTTTTTT.

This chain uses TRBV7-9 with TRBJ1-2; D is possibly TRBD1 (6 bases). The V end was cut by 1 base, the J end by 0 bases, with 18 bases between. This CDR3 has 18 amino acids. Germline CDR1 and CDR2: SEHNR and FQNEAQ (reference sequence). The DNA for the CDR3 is TGTGCCAGCAGCTTAGGGGGAGGGACACGGACTACTAACTATGGCTACACCTTC. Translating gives CASSLGGGTRTTNYGYTF.

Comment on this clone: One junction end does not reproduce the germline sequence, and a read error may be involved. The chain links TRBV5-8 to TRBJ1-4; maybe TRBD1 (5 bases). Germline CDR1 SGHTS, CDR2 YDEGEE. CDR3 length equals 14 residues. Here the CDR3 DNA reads TGTGCCAGCAGCTTCTCCCAAATACGACAGCGACCGCATTTT. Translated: CASSFSQIRQRPHF.

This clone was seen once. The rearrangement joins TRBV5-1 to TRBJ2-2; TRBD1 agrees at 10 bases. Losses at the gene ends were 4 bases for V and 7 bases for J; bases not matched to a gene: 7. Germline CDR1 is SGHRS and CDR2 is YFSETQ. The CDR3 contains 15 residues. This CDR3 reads CASSGAGTGVGELFF. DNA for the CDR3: TGCGCCAGCAGCGGGGCCGGGACAGGGGTCGGGGAGCTGTTTTTT.

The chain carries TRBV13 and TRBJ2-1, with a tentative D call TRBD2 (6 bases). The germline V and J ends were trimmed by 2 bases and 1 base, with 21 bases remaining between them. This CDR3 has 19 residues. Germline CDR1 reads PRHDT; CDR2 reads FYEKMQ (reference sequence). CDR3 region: CASSLNLAPGGTSYNEQFF. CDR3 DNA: TGTGCCAGCAGCTTAAATTTAGCGCCAGGAGGGACTTCCTACAATGAGCAGTTCTTC.

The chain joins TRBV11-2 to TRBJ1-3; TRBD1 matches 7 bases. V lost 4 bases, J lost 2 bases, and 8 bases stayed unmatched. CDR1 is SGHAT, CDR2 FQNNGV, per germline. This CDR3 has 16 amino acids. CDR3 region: CASSSYRGSAGNTIYF. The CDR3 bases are TGTGCCAGCAGCTCCTACAGGGGTAGTGCTGGAAACACCATATATTTT.